The sequence of this T cell receptor beta chain was determined in a study of cytomegalovirus exposure and HLA in healthy donors. The V segment lost 0 bases and the J segment 4 bases; nucleotides outside the gene matches: 11. Looked up from germline, CDR1 is ENHRY and CDR2 is SYGVKD. CDR3 length equals 18 residues. The donors, nominally healthy at sampling, likely had unrecorded immune exposures. PCR used 60 Vbeta primers and 13 Jbeta primers. TCRdb's copy holds only in-frame clones and misses some; the assay was immunoSEQ multiplex PCR. The sample lists about 140,000 clones; around 80% were seen once.

The receptor's source is a man between 18 and 35 years old in good health and CMV-seropositive. Source material: PBMCs. J is TRBJ2-5 and V is TRBV10-3, with 10 positions matching TRBD2. The CDR3 DNA reads TGTGCCATCAGTGAGTCGCCTAGCGGGAGTACAGATCGAGAGACCCAGTACTTC. Its protein product is CAISESPSGSTDRETQYF.